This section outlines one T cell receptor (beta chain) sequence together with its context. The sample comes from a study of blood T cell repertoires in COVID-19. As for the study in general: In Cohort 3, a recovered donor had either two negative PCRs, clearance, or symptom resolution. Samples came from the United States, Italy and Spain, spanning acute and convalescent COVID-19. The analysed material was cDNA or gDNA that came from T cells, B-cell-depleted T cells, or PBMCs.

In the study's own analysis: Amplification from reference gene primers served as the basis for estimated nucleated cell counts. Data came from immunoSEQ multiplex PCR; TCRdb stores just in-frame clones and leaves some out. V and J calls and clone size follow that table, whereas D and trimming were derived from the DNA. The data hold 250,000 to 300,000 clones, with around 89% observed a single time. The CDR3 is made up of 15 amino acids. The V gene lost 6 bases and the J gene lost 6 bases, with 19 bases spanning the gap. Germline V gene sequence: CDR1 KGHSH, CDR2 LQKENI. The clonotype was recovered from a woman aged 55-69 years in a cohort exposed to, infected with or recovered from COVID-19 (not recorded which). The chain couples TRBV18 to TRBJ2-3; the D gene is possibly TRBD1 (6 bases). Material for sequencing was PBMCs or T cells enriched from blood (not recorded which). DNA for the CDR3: TGTGCCAGCTCGTCCCTCATGTCCGGACAGGATACGCAGTATTTT. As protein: CASSSLMSGQDTQYF.